Below, 30 T cell receptor beta chains from the same sample are listed, as sequenced in a study of CD8+CD57+ T cells in acquired aplastic anemia. Genomic DNA constituted the template upon which TCR beta VDJ and CDR3 profiling was performed. MiXCR, applied by TCRdb to the reads, yields one record per CDR3 protein. The data contain hundreds of thousands of distinct CDR3 sequences, 65% to 80% of them singletons. Sequencing was carried out using sorted CD4+, CD8+, or CD8+CD57+ T cells (not recorded which) from PBMCs. The receptors here all came from a human donor in good health, serving as a control.

The chain has TRBV7-9 and TRBJ2-7, with 7 bases that match TRBD1. The germline V gene encodes CDR1 SEHNR and CDR2 FQNEAQ (reference sequence). V gave up 4 bases and J gave up 9 bases; unmatched junction bases: 15. The CDR3 extends over 15 amino acids. CDR3 loop: CASSSRGGPTYLQYF. The CDR3 DNA follows: TGTGCCAGCAGCTCTAGAGGGGGCCCTACCTACCTGCAGTACTTC.

About this clonotype itself: At one boundary the junction diverges from the germline segment, which might be a read error. V and J are TRBV7-2 and TRBJ2-5; D possibly matches TRBD1 or TRBD2 (5 bases each). The CDR3 contains 14 residues. Germline values: CDR1 SGHTA, CDR2 FQGNSA. CDR3 loop: CASSLDGDALALTF. CDR3 bases: TGTGCCAGCAGCTTAGATGGGGACGCGCTAGCCCTCACATTC.

This chain connects TRBV20-1 to TRBJ2-7, with D tentatively TRBD1 or TRBD2 (5 bases each). The CDR3 extends over 14 amino acids. Germline-derived CDR1 and CDR2 are DFQATT and SNEGSKA (reference sequence). V was shortened by 6 bases and J by 4 bases, with 19 bases between the two germline ends. The CDR3 DNA is TGCAGTGCCACCCCTGGGGGAAATTCATACGAGCAGTACTTC. This encodes CSATPGGNSYEQYF.

At least ten counts were recorded for this clonotype. This sequence joins TRBV5-4 and TRBJ2-1, with 10 bases fitting TRBD2. Germline loops: CDR1 SGHNT, CDR2 YYREEE (reference sequence). The CDR3 is 16 residues long. J was trimmed by 3 bases and V by 6 bases; bases with no gene match: 9. The chain's CDR3 is CASTSGGARNYNEQFF. Written as DNA, the CDR3 is TGTGCCAGCACTAGCGGGGGCGCCCGGAACTACAATGAGCAGTTCTTC.

This chain joins TRBV19 and TRBJ1-2; no firm D call. This CDR3 region has 11 residues. Germline CDR1 LNHDA, CDR2 SQIVND (reference sequence). V dropped 6 bases and J dropped 7 bases, with 9 bases sitting between them. This CDR3 is CASRTPGGYTF. Written as DNA, the CDR3 is TGTGCCAGTAGAACCCCCGGTGGCTACACCTTC.

This clonotype has a count of ten or more. The gene calls are TRBV19 and TRBJ1-4, with D uncertain. Germline CDR1 LNHDA, CDR2 SQIVND (reference sequence). The CDR3 covers 16 residues. V gave up 6 bases and J gave up 0 bases, with 14 bases separating them. The CDR3 reads CASRNMAASTNEKLFF. CDR3 nucleotide sequence: TGTGCCAGTAGGAACATGGCGGCGTCAACTAATGAAAAACTGTTTTTT.

V is TRBV25-1 and J is TRBJ2-1, with TRBD2 as a possible D gene (6 bases). Trimming cost V 7 bases and J 8 bases, with 18 bases left between them. Looked up from germline, CDR1 is MGHDK and CDR2 is SYGVNS. The CDR3 length is 14 residues. CDR3 DNA sequence: TGTGCCAGCAAACGACTAGGCGCCCTGGATGAGCAGTTCTTC. Its protein is CASKRLGALDEQFF.

This clonotype was picked up one time. The chain has TRBV12-3 or TRBV12-4 and TRBJ2-5; weak D call: TRBD2 (6 bases). Trimming removed 6 bases at V and 5 bases at J, with 16 bases between. The CDR3 totals 14 residues. In DNA, the CDR3 is TGTGCCAGCAGGGGAGGAGGGGAATGGGAGACCCAGTACTTC. This codes for CASRGGGEWETQYF.

With regard to this clonotype: Because the CDR3's place on the DNA is in doubt, the DNA is left out and the CDR3 is given as listed by TCRdb. V and J are TRBV7-9 and TRBJ2-1; TRBD1, as called in the table, went unchecked against the DNA. Both ends counted, the CDR3 spans 21 residues. Germline-derived CDR1 and CDR2 are SEHNR and FQNEAQ (reference sequence). CDR3 sequence reads: CASSFYICSARQGSIHNEQFF.

Comment on this clonotype: Relative to the germline gene, one junction end is altered; a read error may explain this. The chain is built from TRBV7-2 and TRBJ2-7, with D uncertain. The CDR3 sequence is 16 residues long. The germline gives CDR1 SGHTA, CDR2 FQGNSA. The CDR3 DNA reads as TGTGCCAGCAGCCCTTCTGAAGGTCAGCCCCAGCACGAGGAGTACTTC. Translated: CASSPSEGQPQHEEYF. Filled out from reference TRBV7-2 and TRBJ2-7, the complete variable domain reads GAGVSQSPSNKVTEKGKDVELRCDPISGHTALYWYRQSLGQGLEFLIYFQGNSAPDKSGLPSDRFSAERTGGSVSTLTIQRTQQEDSAVYLCASSPSEGQPQHEEYFGPGTRLTVT.

At least ten counts were recorded for this clonotype. This chain joins TRBV20-1 and TRBJ2-5, with a weak D call TRBD2 (6 bases). Germline V gene sequence: CDR1 DFQATT, CDR2 SNEGSKA (reference sequence). The CDR3 contains 15 residues. Trimming pared 0 bases from V and 2 bases from J, leaving 13 bases between. CDR3 in DNA: TGCAGTGCTAGAGATCCCAGGGACTCACAAGAGACCCAGTACTTC. Its protein is CSARDPRDSQETQYF.

The chain recombines TRBV4-1 with TRBJ2-2; D uncertain. The germline V gene encodes CDR1 MGHRA and CDR2 YSYEKL. V lost 4 bases to trimming and J lost 4 bases, with 10 bases between them. The CDR3 has 14 residues. The CDR3 loop reads CASSRTSSTGELFF. The CDR3 nucleotides are TGCGCCAGCAGCCGAACCTCGAGCACCGGGGAGCTGTTTTTT.

V gene TRBV2 combines with J gene TRBJ2-7; D is uncertain. Trimming removed 5 bases from V and 2 bases from J, with 13 bases in between. Germline CDR1 SNHLY, CDR2 FYNNEI. This CDR3 comprises 14 residues. The CDR3 DNA sequence: TGTGCCAGCAGTAGTCCAGATAGTCCCTACGAGCAGTACTTC. It yields the protein CASSSPDSPYEQYF.

The chain combines TRBV19 with TRBJ1-2, with D unclear. Germline CDR1 and CDR2: LNHDA and SQIVND (reference sequence). This CDR3 is built from 15 residues. V was clipped by 5 bases and J by 5 bases, with 18 bases between them. In nucleotides, the CDR3 is TGTGCCAGTAGTTCCCCCCTCAATAATCGGTATGGCTACACCTTC. Translation: CASSSPLNNRYGYTF.

V and J are TRBV5-4 and TRBJ2-5; D unresolved. The germline V gene encodes CDR1 SGHNT and CDR2 YYREEE (reference sequence). Trimming shortened V by 2 bases and J by 1 base, and 9 bases separated the two germline ends. The CDR3 spans 14 residues. The CDR3 is CASSFHLTQETQYF. The CDR3 DNA is TGTGCCAGCAGCTTTCATCTGACCCAAGAGACCCAGTACTTC.

V and J are TRBV10-3 and TRBJ1-2; D is ambiguous. Germline CDR1 reads ENHRY; CDR2 reads SYGVKD. This CDR3 region has 14 residues. CDR3 bases: TGTTGCAGCAGTAAACCCGGCAGTAACTATGGCTACACCTTC. It yields the protein CCSSKPGSNYGYTF.

The sample holds many counts of this clonotype. V usage is TRBV4-1 and J usage is TRBJ1-2; 7 nucleotides agree with TRBD1. V lost 3 bases and J lost 0; bases outside the gene matches: 4. Per the germline V gene, CDR1 is MGHRA and CDR2 is YSYEKL. The CDR3 runs 15 residues. In DNA, the CDR3 is TGCGCCAGCAGCCACCCCGGGACAGCTAACTATGGCTACACCTTC. It is translated as CASSHPGTANYGYTF.

This rearrangement joins TRBV12-3 or TRBV12-4 to TRBJ1-6; 7 nucleotides align to TRBD1. The CDR3 runs 16 residues. V was pared by 8 bases and J by 7 bases, with 14 bases of the junction left unmatched. In DNA form, the CDR3 reads TGTGCCAGCTCAATCCGAGGGGACAGCGCCAATTCACCCCTCCACTTT. It encodes CASSIRGDSANSPLHF.

The CDR3 spells CASSREGTAGPEAFF. CDR3 bases: TGTGCCAGCAGTAGAGAAGGTACGGCAGGACCTGAAGCTTTCTTT. This rearrangement joins TRBV6-5 to TRBJ1-1; D gene unclear. The CDR3 covers 15 residues. Germline CDR1 and CDR2: MNHEY and SVGAGI. V lost 5 bases to trimming and J lost 6 bases, with 19 bases between them.

This clonotype has a count of ten or more. The chain joins TRBV11-2 to TRBJ2-7; D remains unclear. V was shortened by 0 bases and J by 5 bases, with 11 bases between the two germline ends. The CDR3 is made up of 14 amino acids. Per the germline V gene, CDR1 is SGHAT and CDR2 is FQNNGV. The CDR3 reads CASSLDLGPNEQYF. The CDR3 coding sequence is TGTGCCAGCAGCTTAGATTTGGGTCCCAACGAGCAGTACTTC.

Regarding this clonotype: The junction does not match germline at one end; this may be a read error. The chain is built from TRBV7-7 and TRBJ1-6; D might be TRBD1 (6 bases). Germline values: CDR1 SSHAT, CDR2 FNYEAQ (reference sequence). This CDR3 comprises 15 residues. The CDR3 DNA sequence: TGTGCTAGCAGCTTAGCACAGGGAACTGGGACCCCGCTGCACTTT. The encoded protein is CASSLAQGTGTPLHF.

The rearrangement uses TRBV12-3 or TRBV12-4 and TRBJ1-3, with D uncertain. The V end was cut by 0 bases, the J end by 0 bases, with 3 bases between. CDR3 length: 14 residues. The CDR3 coding sequence is TGTGCCAGCAGTTTAGCTCACTCTGGAAACACCATATATTTT. Amino acid sequence: CASSLAHSGNTIYF.

This chain links TRBV19 with TRBJ2-7, with no clear D. The germline gives CDR1 LNHDA, CDR2 SQIVND (reference sequence). Trimming pared 6 bases from V and 4 bases from J, leaving 13 bases between. The CDR3 extends over 13 amino acids. CDR3 coding DNA: TGTGCCAGTAGCACACAGTTAGTTTACGAGCAGTACTTC. Translating it yields CASSTQLVYEQYF.

The rearrangement links TRBV9 to TRBJ2-2; the D gene is possibly TRBD1 (6 bases). CDR3 length: 16 residues. Trimming pared 0 bases from V and 5 bases from J, leaving 14 bases between. CDR1 and CDR2 from the germline V gene are SGDLS and YYNGEE. The CDR3 DNA is TGTGCCAGCAGCGTAGTAGAGGGGGATGCAACCGGGGAGCTGTTTTTT. Its translation is CASSVVEGDATGELFF.

The V gene is TRBV12-3 or TRBV12-4, the J gene TRBJ1-5; D perhaps matches TRBD1 (6 bases). The V end lost 2 bases, the J end lost 11 bases, and 13 bases lay between the germline ends. The CDR3 runs 13 residues. The CDR3 is CASSLTGQYTQHF. CDR3 DNA sequence: TGTGCCAGCAGTTTAACCGGACAGTACACCCAGCATTTT.

The rearrangement uses TRBV9 and TRBJ1-1; D gene unclear. Germline CDR1 and CDR2: SGDLS and YYNGEE. This CDR3 has 15 amino acids. Deletions cut 4 bases from V and 12 bases from J, with 25 bases between. CDR3 region: CASSLNAPGAYEPFF. The DNA of the CDR3 is TGTGCCAGCAGCTTAAATGCTCCAGGAGCCTACGAACCTTTCTTT.

Written as DNA, the CDR3 is TGTGCCAGCAGCTTGGAGGGACAGGTTGGCACCTACGAGCAGTACTTC. This gives the protein CASSLEGQVGTYEQYF. The chain recombines TRBV7-9 with TRBJ2-7; 8 bases match TRBD1. The germline gives CDR1 SEHNR, CDR2 FQNEAQ (reference sequence). V was clipped by 3 bases and J by 2 bases; unmatched bases: 9. This CDR3 comprises 16 residues.

This clonotype was counted at least ten times. V is TRBV4-1 and J is TRBJ1-1; TRBD1 matches at 10 bases. V shed 4 bases and J 1 base; nucleotides not matched to a gene: 15. Germline values: CDR1 MGHRA, CDR2 YSYEKL. The CDR3 is 19 amino acids. CDR3 protein: CASSPNPGQGSHWNTEAFF. CDR3 in DNA: TGCGCCAGCAGCCCCAATCCGGGACAGGGGTCACATTGGAACACTGAAGCTTTCTTT.

This clonotype occurred many times. The chain couples TRBV5-1 to TRBJ1-3; D not resolved. Per germline, CDR1 SGHRS and CDR2 YFSETQ. V gave up 0 bases and J gave up 0 bases, with 10 bases separating them. The CDR3 is 16 amino acids. The CDR3 region is CASSLGLTGSGNTIYF. The CDR3 nucleotides read TGCGCCAGCAGCTTGGGACTAACTGGCTCTGGAAACACCATATATTTT.

This clonotype was detected ten times or more. The J gene is TRBJ1-2, the V gene TRBV5-6, with D perhaps matching TRBD1 (5 bases). Germline loops: CDR1 SGHDT, CDR2 YYEEEE. V shed 5 bases and J shed 0 bases, with 8 bases lying between them. The CDR3 spans 13 residues. The CDR3 here is CASRQDANYGYTF. Written as DNA, the CDR3 is TGTGCCAGCAGACAGGACGCTAACTATGGCTACACCTTC.